This T cell receptor beta chain emerged from a study of blood T cell repertoires in COVID-19. The overall study: From T cells, B-cell-depleted T cells, or PBMCs came the material, which was cDNA or gDNA.

V was clipped by 4 bases and J by 0 bases; unmatched bases: 15. The CDR3 sequence is 19 residues long. Per the germline V gene, CDR1 is LNHDA and CDR2 is SQIVND (reference sequence). This clone was found once. In the authors' workflow: Amplification with reference gene primers provided the estimates of nucleated cell counts. Libraries were prepared by immunoSEQ multiplex PCR; TCRdb keeps only in-frame clonotypes and omits some of them. That table furnishes V, J and clone size, whereas the DNA furnished D and trimming. The data show roughly 260,000 clones, with about nine tenths seen just once and roughly 2.4% held by the top ten.

The specimen was peripheral blood. The TCR sequence derives from a woman in her forties or fifties who had recovered from COVID-19. The chain carries TRBV19 and TRBJ2-4; 7 bases match TRBD1. CDR3 loop: CASSSVAGGFSLAKNIQYF. The CDR3 region has the DNA TGTGCCAGTAGTAGTGTTGCAGGGGGTTTCTCCTTAGCCAAAAACATTCAGTACTTC.